This T cell receptor beta chain was captured in a study of T-cell reconstitution after alpha-beta-depleted transplantation in children. Preparing the TCRbeta library involved the use of unique molecular identifiers. TCRdb itself ran the PCR reads through MiXCR, one entry per CDR3 protein. In the table there are around 190,000 distinct CDR3 sequences, 6.6% of which are singletons. CDR3 size: 13 residues. The germline V and J ends were trimmed by 1 base and 1 base, with 5 bases remaining between them. CDR1 and CDR2 from the germline V gene are SGDLS and YYNGEE. Study-wide results and limits: Newly produced T cells mostly provided counts and TCRbeta diversity after one year, as hyperexpanded clones declined. About two months after transplant, alpha-beta T cells reportedly came from several hundred expanded graft clones.

The table lists this clonotype with many counts. Its antigen is not known. V and J are TRBV9 and TRBJ1-1; no reliable D call. This sequence originates from a boy younger than 10 with acute lymphoblastic leukemia, due to receive a stem cell transplant. Specimen: PBMCs, collected before TCRalphabeta/CD19-depleted stem cell transplant. CDR3 in DNA: TGTGCCAGCAGCGTAACAGAGAACACTGAAGCTTTCTTT. It is translated as CASSVTENTEAFF.